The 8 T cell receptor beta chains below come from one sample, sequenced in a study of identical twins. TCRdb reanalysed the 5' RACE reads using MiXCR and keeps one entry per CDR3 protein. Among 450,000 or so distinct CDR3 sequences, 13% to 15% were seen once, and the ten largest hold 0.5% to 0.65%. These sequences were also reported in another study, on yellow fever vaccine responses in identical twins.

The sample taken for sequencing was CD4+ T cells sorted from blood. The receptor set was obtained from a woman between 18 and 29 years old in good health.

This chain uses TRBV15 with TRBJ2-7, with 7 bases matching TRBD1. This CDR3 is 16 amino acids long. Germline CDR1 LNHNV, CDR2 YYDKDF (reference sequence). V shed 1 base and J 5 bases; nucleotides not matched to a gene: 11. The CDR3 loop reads CATSRVKGQERHEQYF. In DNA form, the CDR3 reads TGTGCCACCAGCAGAGTGAAAGGACAGGAGAGGCACGAGCAGTACTTC.

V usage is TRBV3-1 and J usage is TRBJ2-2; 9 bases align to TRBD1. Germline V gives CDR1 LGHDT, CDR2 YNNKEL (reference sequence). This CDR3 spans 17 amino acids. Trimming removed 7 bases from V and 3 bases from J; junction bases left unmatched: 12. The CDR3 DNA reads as TGTGCCAGCACCCCTTTGGTACAGGGGGCATACACCGGGGAGCTGTTTTTT. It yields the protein CASTPLVQGAYTGELFF.

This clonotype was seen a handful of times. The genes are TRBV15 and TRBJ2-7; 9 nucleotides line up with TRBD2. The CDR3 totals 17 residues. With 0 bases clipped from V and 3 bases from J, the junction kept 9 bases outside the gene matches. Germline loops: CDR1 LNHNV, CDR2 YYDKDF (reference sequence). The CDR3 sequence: CATSRDPFRLADYEQYF. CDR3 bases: TGTGCCACCAGCAGAGACCCATTCAGACTAGCGGACTACGAGCAGTACTTC.

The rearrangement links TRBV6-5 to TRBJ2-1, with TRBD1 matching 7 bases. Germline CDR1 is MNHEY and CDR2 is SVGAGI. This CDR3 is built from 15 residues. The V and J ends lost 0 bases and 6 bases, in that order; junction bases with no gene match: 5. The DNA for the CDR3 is TGTGCCAGCAGTTACTCGACAGGGTTAGGCAATGAGCAGTTCTTC. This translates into CASSYSTGLGNEQFF.

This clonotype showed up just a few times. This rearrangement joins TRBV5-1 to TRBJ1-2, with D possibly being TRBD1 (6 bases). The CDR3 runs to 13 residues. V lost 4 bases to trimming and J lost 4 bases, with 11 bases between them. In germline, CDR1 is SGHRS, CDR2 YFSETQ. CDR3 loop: CASSEGQTYGYTF. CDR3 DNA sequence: TGCGCCAGCAGCGAAGGACAGACCTATGGCTACACCTTC.

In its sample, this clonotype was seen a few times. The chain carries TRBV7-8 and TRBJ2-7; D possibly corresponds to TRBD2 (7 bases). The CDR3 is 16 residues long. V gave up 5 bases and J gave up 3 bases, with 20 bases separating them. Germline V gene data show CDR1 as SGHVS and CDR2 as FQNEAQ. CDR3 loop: CASSQGRGTISYEQYF. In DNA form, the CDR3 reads TGTGCCAGCAGCCAGGGGCGGGGGACTATAAGCTACGAGCAGTACTTC.

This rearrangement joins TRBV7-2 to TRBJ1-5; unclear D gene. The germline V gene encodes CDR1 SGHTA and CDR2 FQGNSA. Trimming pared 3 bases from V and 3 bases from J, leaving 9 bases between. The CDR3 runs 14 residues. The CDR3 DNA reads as TGTGCCAGCAGCTTCCGGCCACTCAATCAGCCCCAGCATTTT. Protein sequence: CASSFRPLNQPQHF.

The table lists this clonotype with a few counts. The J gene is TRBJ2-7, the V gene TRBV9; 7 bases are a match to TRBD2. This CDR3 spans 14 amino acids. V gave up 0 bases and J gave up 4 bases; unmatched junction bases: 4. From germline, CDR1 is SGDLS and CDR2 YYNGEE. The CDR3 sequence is CASSVASLAYEQYF. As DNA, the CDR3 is TGTGCCAGCAGCGTAGCTTCACTAGCGTACGAGCAGTACTTC.